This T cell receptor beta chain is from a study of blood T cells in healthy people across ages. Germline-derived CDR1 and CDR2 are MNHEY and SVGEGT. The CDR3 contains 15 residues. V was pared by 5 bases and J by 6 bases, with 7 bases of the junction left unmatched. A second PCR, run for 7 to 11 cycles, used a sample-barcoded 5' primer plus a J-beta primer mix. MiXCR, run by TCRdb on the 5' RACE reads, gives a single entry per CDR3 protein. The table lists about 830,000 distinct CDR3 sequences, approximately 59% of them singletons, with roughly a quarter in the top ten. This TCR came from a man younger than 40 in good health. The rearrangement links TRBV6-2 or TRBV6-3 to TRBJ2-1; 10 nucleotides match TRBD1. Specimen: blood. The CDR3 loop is CASSPRDRGSNEQFF. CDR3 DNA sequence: TGTGCCAGCAGTCCTCGGGACAGGGGTAGCAATGAGCAGTTCTTC.